A single sample gave rise to the 22 T cell receptor beta chains below, sequenced in a study of memory CD4+ T cells and cytomegalovirus serostatus. This table comes from immunoSEQ multiplex PCR, and its TCRdb copy is limited to in-frame clones, with some not included. The sample lists under 55,000 clones; 60% to 85% were seen once. Single viable CD3+CD4+CD8-CD45RO+ cells were sorted as the memory CD4+ T cells. The specimen was memory CD4+ T cells from blood. These receptor sequences come from an adult in good health and CMV-seropositive.

This rearrangement joins TRBV5-8 to TRBJ2-1; either TRBD1 or TRBD2 may fit D (6 bases each). Germline V gene data show CDR1 as SGHTS and CDR2 as YDEGEE. V was shortened by 5 bases and J by 3 bases, with 15 bases between the two germline ends. The CDR3 length is 15 residues. The CDR3 protein is CASSGERGVYNEQFF. As DNA, the CDR3 is TGTGCCAGCAGTGGGGAGAGGGGGGTCTACAATGAGCAGTTCTTC. The full variable domain, rest sourced from reference TRBV5-8 and TRBJ2-1, is EAGVTQSPTHLIKTRGQQATLRCSPISGHTSVYWYQQALGLGLQFLLWYDEGEERNRGNFPPRFSGRQFPNYSSELNVNALELEDSALYLCASSGERGVYNEQFFGPGTRLTVL.

This clone was detected only once. The CDR3 bases are TGTGCCAGCAGTGAAGCGGCAGCGCGAACCTACGAGCAGTACTTC. This gives the protein CASSEAAARTYEQYF. The V call is TRBV6-1, the J call TRBJ2-7; unclear D gene. CDR3 length: 15 amino acids. Germline V lookup: CDR1 MNHNS, CDR2 SASEGT. V gave up 0 bases and J gave up 2 bases, with 11 bases separating them.

The chain employs TRBV15 and TRBJ1-3; D is uncertain. Germline V gives CDR1 LNHNV, CDR2 YYDKDF (reference sequence). Trimming pared 3 bases from V and 2 bases from J, leaving 8 bases between. The CDR3 is 14 residues long. The CDR3 protein is CATSRREPGNTIYF. CDR3 DNA: TGTGCCACCAGCAGGCGGGAACCTGGAAACACCATATATTTT.

V is TRBV7-2 and J is TRBJ2-1; D unresolved. V lost 3 bases, J lost 5 bases, and 11 bases lay in between. The CDR3 is 14 amino acids. Per germline, CDR1 SGHTA and CDR2 FQGNSA. The CDR3 loop is CASSFEPWDNEQFF. The DNA of the CDR3 is TGTGCCAGCAGCTTCGAACCCTGGGACAATGAGCAGTTCTTC.

The genes are TRBV6-1 and TRBJ1-2; 8 nucleotides align to TRBD1. Germline V gene lookup returns CDR1 MNHNS and CDR2 SASEGT. With 4 bases clipped from V and 8 bases from J, the junction kept 3 bases outside the gene matches. CDR3 length: 12 residues. DNA of the CDR3: TGTGCCAGCAGTGTGACAGGGGAAGGCTACACCTTC. This gives the protein CASSVTGEGYTF.

Written as DNA, the CDR3 is TGTGCCAGCAGCCCCGGACTAGCGGGAGGCAACGAGCAGTACTTC. Its protein is CASSPGLAGGNEQYF. The chain recombines TRBV5-4 with TRBJ2-7; 14 bases line up with TRBD2. There are 15 residues in the CDR3. Germline assignment: CDR1 SGHNT and CDR2 YYREEE (reference sequence). V trimming: 4 bases; J trimming: 5 bases; junction bases outside the gene matches: 5.

This sequence joins TRBV19 and TRBJ2-1; a weak D match, TRBD2 (6 bases). V shed 3 bases and J shed 9 bases, with 12 bases lying between them. The CDR3 length is 13 residues. Germline CDR1 is LNHDA and CDR2 is SQIVND (reference sequence). CDR3 amino acids: CASSMTRGGEQFF. The CDR3 DNA reads as TGTGCCAGTAGTATGACCCGGGGAGGTGAGCAGTTCTTC. Combining the CDR3 with reference TRBV19 and TRBJ2-1 gives the whole variable domain DGGITQSPKYLFRKEGQNVTLSCEQNLNHDAMYWYRQDPGQGLRLIYYSQIVNDFQKGDIAEGYSVSREKKESFPLTVTSAQKNPTAFYLCASSMTRGGEQFFGPGTRLTVL.

This chain uses TRBV6-5 with TRBJ2-1; tentative D call: TRBD1 (5 bases). The V end lost 3 bases, the J end lost 15 bases, and 12 bases lay between the germline ends. This CDR3 is built from 11 residues. Germline lookup yields CDR1 MNHEY and CDR2 SVGAGI. The CDR3 spells CASSYQGSAFF. In nucleotides, the CDR3 is TGTGCCAGCAGTTATCAGGGTTCGGCGTTCTTC.

This chain uses TRBV5-1 with TRBJ2-2; possibly TRBD2 for D (7 bases). V dropped 2 bases and J dropped 1 base, with 12 bases sitting between them. This CDR3 spans 16 amino acids. CDR1 and CDR2 from the germline V gene are SGHRS and YFSETQ. DNA for the CDR3: TGCGCCAGCAGCTTTGGCGGGGGCCTGAACACCGGGGAGCTGTTTTTT. As protein: CASSFGGGLNTGELFF.

This clone has just one count. J is TRBJ2-3 and V is TRBV5-1; D is uncertain. Trimming took 3 bases from V and 6 from J, leaving 5 bases between them. The length of the CDR3 is 11 residues. CDR1 is SGHRS and CDR2 is YFSETQ in the germline V gene. The CDR3 reads CASSSLDTQYF. In DNA form, the CDR3 reads TGCGCCAGCAGCTCTCTGGATACGCAGTATTTT.

This chain connects TRBV5-4 to TRBJ2-5; maybe TRBD2 (6 bases). This CDR3 has 15 residues. Per the germline V gene, CDR1 is SGHNT and CDR2 is YYREEE (reference sequence). The V gene lost 3 bases and the J gene lost 2 bases, with 14 bases spanning the gap. CDR3 sequence: CASSSRTSGQETQYF. For the CDR3, the DNA is TGTGCCAGCAGCTCCCGGACAAGCGGGCAAGAGACCCAGTACTTC.

The chain has TRBV19 and TRBJ1-2; 10 positions match TRBD1. J lost 4 bases, V lost 6 bases, and 5 bases had no gene match. CDR3 length: 14 amino acids. Germline V gives CDR1 LNHDA, CDR2 SQIVND (reference sequence). The CDR3 reads CASRSTGGTYGYTF. CDR3 coding DNA: TGTGCCAGTAGGTCGACAGGGGGCACCTATGGCTACACCTTC.

A word on this clone: Its ends do not fully match the called genes, so a read error is possible. Other DNA sequences of this sample code for an identical CDR3. This chain connects TRBV5-1 to TRBJ1-2; D gene unclear. Looked up from germline, CDR1 is SGHRS and CDR2 is YFSETQ. CDR3 length: 13 amino acids. The CDR3 bases are TGCGCCAGCAGCTCGGAATACCTCGGAGGCTACACCTTT. Its translation is CASSSEYLGGYTF.

V usage is TRBV11-2 and J usage is TRBJ2-7, with D maybe TRBD2 (5 bases). V was trimmed by 5 bases and J by 2 bases, leaving 19 bases between them. Germline V gives CDR1 SGHAT, CDR2 FQNNGV. The CDR3 totals 16 residues. The DNA for the CDR3 is TGTGCCAGCAGCCCCGGGCGGCAGCGACTAACCTACGAGCAGTACTTC. Residues: CASSPGRQRLTYEQYF.

This clone was seen a few times. This rearrangement joins TRBV5-1 to TRBJ1-3, with D maybe TRBD1 (6 bases). CDR1 and CDR2 (germline): SGHRS, YFSETQ. V was cut by 4 bases and J by 2 bases, with 10 bases left in between. This CDR3 spans 14 amino acids. This CDR3 reads CASSLDRTGNTIYF. The CDR3 DNA reads TGCGCCAGCAGCCTTGACAGGACTGGAAACACCATATATTTT. Full variable domain (missing parts from reference TRBV5-1 and TRBJ1-3): KAGVTQTPRYLIKTRGQQVTLSCSPISGHRSVSWYQQTPGQGLQFLFEYFSETQRNKGNFPGRFSGRQFSNSRSEMNVSTLELGDSALYLCASSLDRTGNTIYFGEGSWLTVV.

By share, this clone counts as medium-sized. The J gene is TRBJ2-5, the V gene TRBV7-2; D may be TRBD1 or TRBD2 (6 bases each). CDR1 is SGHTA, CDR2 FQGNSA, per germline. The CDR3 consists of 14 residues. The V end was cut by 5 bases, the J end by 5 bases, with 15 bases between. Written as DNA, the CDR3 is TGTGCCAGCAGCCTCTCGGGGGCGGCCGAGACCCAGTACTTC. Amino acid sequence: CASSLSGAAETQYF.

Only one count was recorded for this clone. The V and J genes are TRBV5-6 and TRBJ1-3; 9 positions agree with TRBD1. The germline CDR1 and CDR2 sequences are SGHDT and YYEEEE. The V gene end was trimmed by 4 bases and the J gene end by 2 bases; junction bases not matched to a gene: 4. The CDR3 extends over 15 amino acids. The CDR3 loop is CASSLQGAAGNTIYF. The CDR3 coding sequence is TGTGCCAGCAGCCTACAGGGGGCGGCTGGAAACACCATATATTTT.

V and J are TRBV2 and TRBJ2-7; 7 positions agree with TRBD1. V was pared by 7 bases and J by 5 bases, with 8 bases of the junction left unmatched. Germline CDR1 reads SNHLY; CDR2 reads FYNNEI. The CDR3 totals 13 residues. The CDR3 region is CASTRDRAHEQYF. The CDR3 nucleotides read TGTGCCAGCACCAGAGACAGGGCCCACGAGCAGTACTTC.

The chain has TRBV9 and TRBJ1-2; unclear D gene. The CDR3 spans 15 residues. Germline values: CDR1 SGDLS, CDR2 YYNGEE. Trimming left V 0 bases short and J 2 bases short, with 11 bases between. The CDR3 spells CASSVGQVGNYGYTF. The DNA of the CDR3 is TGTGCCAGCAGCGTAGGTCAAGTTGGAAACTATGGCTACACCTTC.

This chain uses TRBV28 with TRBJ1-6; D is unresolved. Germline V lookup: CDR1 MDHEN, CDR2 SYDVKM. Trimming took 8 bases from V and 10 from J, leaving 15 bases between them. CDR3 length: 13 amino acids. The CDR3 protein is CASGSLGVSPLHF. The CDR3, as DNA: TGTGCCAGCGGTTCTCTGGGAGTCTCACCCCTCCACTTT.

The rearrangement uses TRBV19 and TRBJ2-1; 9 nucleotides match TRBD2. Germline CDR1 is LNHDA and CDR2 is SQIVND (reference sequence). This CDR3 has 15 amino acids. With V trimmed by 7 bases and J by 1 base, 5 bases remained unmatched. The CDR3 coding sequence is TGTGCCAGTAACCCTAGCGGGACTTCCTACAATGAGCAGTTCTTC. The encoded protein is CASNPSGTSYNEQFF.

This clone was seen more than once but under ten times. V and J are TRBV2 and TRBJ1-1; 7 positions match TRBD1. Per germline, CDR1 SNHLY and CDR2 FYNNEI. CDR3 length: 11 residues. Losses at the gene ends were 11 bases for V and 7 bases for J; bases not matched to a gene: 7. CDR3 sequence: CAGYRGGEAFF. The CDR3 bases are TGTGCCGGCTACAGGGGAGGTGAAGCTTTCTTT.